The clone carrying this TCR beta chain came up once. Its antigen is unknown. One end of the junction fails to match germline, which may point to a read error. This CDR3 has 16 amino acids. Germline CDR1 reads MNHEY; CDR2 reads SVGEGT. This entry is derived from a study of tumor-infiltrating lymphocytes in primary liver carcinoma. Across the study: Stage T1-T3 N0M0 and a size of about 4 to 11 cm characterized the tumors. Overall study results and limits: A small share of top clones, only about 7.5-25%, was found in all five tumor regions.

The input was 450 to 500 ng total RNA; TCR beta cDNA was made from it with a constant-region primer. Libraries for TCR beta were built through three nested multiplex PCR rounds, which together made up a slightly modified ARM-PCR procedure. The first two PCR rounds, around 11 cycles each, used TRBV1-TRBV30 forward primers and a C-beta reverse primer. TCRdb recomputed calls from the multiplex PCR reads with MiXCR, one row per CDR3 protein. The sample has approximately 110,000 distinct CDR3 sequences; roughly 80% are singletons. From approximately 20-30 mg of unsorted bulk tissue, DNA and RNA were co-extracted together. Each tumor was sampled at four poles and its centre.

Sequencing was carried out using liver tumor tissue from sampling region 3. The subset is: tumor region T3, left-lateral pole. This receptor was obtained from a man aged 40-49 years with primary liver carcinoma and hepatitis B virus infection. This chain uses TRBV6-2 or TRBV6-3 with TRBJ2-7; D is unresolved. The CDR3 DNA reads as TGTGCCAGCAGTAGTGGGCGGAGCTGCAGCTCCTACGAGCAATACTTC. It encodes CASSSGRSCSSYEQYF.